These T cell receptor beta chains were read from a single sample in a study of shared clonotypes between healthy human individuals. The protocol was immunoSEQ multiplex PCR, while the TCRdb copy is restricted to in-frame clones and leaves out a portion. The table records over a million clones, 65% to 80% of them present only once. Material for sequencing was memory CD4+ T cells sorted from blood. These receptors were taken from a man aged 18 to 29 in good health. Each CDR3 is given with its conserved first and last residue. D genes are given only for firm matches. Part of the rows lack a size; the others show once, few, many or a class for expanded clones.

>.|TRBJ1-5|TRBV28|.
TGTGCCAGCCTACAGGGTAGGGAGCATCAGCCCCAGCATTTT
CASLQGREHQPQHF
>few|TRBJ2-7|TRBV28|.
TGTGCCAGCAGCCGCCGGCGGGAGCAGTACTTC
CASSRRREQYF
>medium-sized|TRBJ1-1|TRBV2|TRBD1
TGTGCCAGCAGTGATTGGCAGGGGGCAATGAACACTGAAGCTTTCTTT
CASSDWQGAMNTEAFF
>.|TRBJ1-2|TRBV21-1|.
TGTGCCAGCAACCCCAAGGCAGCCTATGGCTACACCTTC
CASNPKAAYGYTF
>.|TRBJ1-3|TRBV30|.
TGTGCCTGGACGCGGCTACCTGAGGTCTACACCATATATTTT
CAWTRLPEVYTIYF
>.|TRBJ1-2|TRBV5-1|.
TGCGCCAGCAGCCCGGCGGGTGATGTTTACGGCTACACCTTC
CASSPAGDVYGYTF
>.|TRBJ2-7|TRBV6-1|.
TGTGCCAGCAGTGACTCCCATAGAGGCCACCCTTCCTTC
CASSDSHRGHPSF
>.|TRBJ1-4|TRBV5-6|TRBD1
TGTGCCAGCAGCGTTAGGAACAGGGGGGACGAAAAACTGTTTTTT
CASSVRNRGDEKLFF
>.|TRBJ2-2|TRBV9|.
TGTGCCAGCACCCCCTCCCTAGGAATCGGGGAGCTGTTTTTT
CASTPSLGIGELFF
>once|TRBJ2-7|TRBV6-6|TRBD1
TGTGCCAGCAGTTTGACAGGGTTTTACGAGCAGTACTTC
CASSLTGFYEQYF
>.|TRBJ2-7|TRBV18|TRBD1
TGTGCCAGCTCAGGACAGGGGAGCTCCTACGAGCAGTACTTC
CASSGQGSSYEQYF
>.|TRBJ2-5|TRBV7-8|TRBD2
TGTGCCAGCAGCTTAGGGGAACTAGCGGGGGGGCCGTCGAAGGAGACCCAGTACTTC
CASSLGELAGGPSKETQYF
>once|TRBJ2-1|TRBV29-1|.
TGCAGCGGCGATACAGGCTCCAATGAGCAGTTCTTC
CSGDTGSNEQFF